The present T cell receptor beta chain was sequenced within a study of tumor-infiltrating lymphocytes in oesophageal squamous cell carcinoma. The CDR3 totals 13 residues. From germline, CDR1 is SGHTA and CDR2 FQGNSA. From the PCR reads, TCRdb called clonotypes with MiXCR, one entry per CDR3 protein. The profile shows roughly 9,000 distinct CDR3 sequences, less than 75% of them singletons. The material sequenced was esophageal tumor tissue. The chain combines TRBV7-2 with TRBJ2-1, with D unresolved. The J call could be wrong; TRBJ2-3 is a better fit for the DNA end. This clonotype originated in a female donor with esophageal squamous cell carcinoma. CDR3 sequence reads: CASSTMSWDTQYF. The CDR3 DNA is TGTGCCAGCAGCACAATGTCTTGGGATACGCAGTATTTT.